This record looks at one TCR beta chain sequence and its context. The antigen remains undetermined. Extraction of RNA preceded its reverse transcription into cDNA, which served as the sequencing template. Sequencing was performed with immunoSEQ multiplex PCR; in TCRdb, only in-frame clones are kept and a portion is missing. The sample yields about 190,000 clones, around 66% seen once. The data were obtained in a study of CD8+ T cells in alopecia areata. Whole-study context: Tofacitinib continued for 6 to 18 months and was then withheld for 6 months.

Study observations and caveats: Possibly because of HLA-related factors, TCR sharing was less clear across patients than in mice. Links between baseline CD8+ expansion and response need larger treated cohorts.

The sample's treatment: oral pan-JAK inhibitor, 5-10 mg twice daily. Researchers gathered lesional scalp punch biopsies and peripheral blood from patients with alopecia areata. The clonotype comes from a human donor with alopecia areata. The source material was CD4+ T cells sorted from blood, sampled at week 4, from a patient treated with tofacitinib.

The CDR3: CSPAGSTDTQYF. The DNA of the CDR3 is TGCAGCCCGGCGGGGAGCACAGATACGCAGTATTTT. The rearrangement uses TRBV29-1 and TRBJ2-3, with a possible D match to TRBD2 (6 bases). V was shortened by 8 bases and J by 0 bases, with 9 bases between the two germline ends. Germline lookup yields CDR1 SQVTM and CDR2 ANQGSEA. The length of the CDR3 is 12 residues.